This TCR beta chain was documented in a study of CD8 T cells in ankylosing spondylitis. TCRdb recomputed calls from the 5' RACE reads with MiXCR, one row per CDR3 protein. The sample comprises 350,000 or so distinct CDR3 sequences, over 12% of which are singletons, and approximately 1.1% rests with the top ten. This clonotype was counted only a few times. Germline values: CDR1 MNHNS, CDR2 SASEGT. The V gene end was trimmed by 6 bases and the J gene end by 5 bases; junction bases not matched to a gene: 12. The CDR3 is 16 residues long. The sequence derives from a male donor with ankylosing spondylitis or in good health (not recorded which). The genes are TRBV6-1 and TRBJ1-5; 8 bases are a match to TRBD1. The sequenced material came from blood, either unsorted or a sorted T cell fraction (not recorded which). This chain's CDR3 is CASSPEGQVTYQPQHF. In DNA form, the CDR3 reads TGTGCCAGCAGCCCCGAGGGACAGGTAACATATCAGCCCCAGCATTTT.